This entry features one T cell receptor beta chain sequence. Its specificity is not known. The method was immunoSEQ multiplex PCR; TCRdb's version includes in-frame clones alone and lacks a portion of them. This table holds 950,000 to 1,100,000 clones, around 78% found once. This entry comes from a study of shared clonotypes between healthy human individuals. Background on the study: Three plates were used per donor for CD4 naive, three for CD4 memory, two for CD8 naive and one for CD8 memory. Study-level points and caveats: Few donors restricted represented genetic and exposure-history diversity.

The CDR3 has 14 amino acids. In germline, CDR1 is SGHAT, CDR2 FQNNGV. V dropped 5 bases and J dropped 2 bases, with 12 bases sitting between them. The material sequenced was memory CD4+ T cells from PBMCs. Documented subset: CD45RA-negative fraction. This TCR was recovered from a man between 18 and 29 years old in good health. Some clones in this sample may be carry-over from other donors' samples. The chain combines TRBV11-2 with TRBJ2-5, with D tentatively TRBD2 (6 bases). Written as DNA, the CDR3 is TGTGCCAGCAGCCCCCGGAGGGCTCAAGAGACCCAGTACTTC. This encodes CASSPRRAQETQYF.